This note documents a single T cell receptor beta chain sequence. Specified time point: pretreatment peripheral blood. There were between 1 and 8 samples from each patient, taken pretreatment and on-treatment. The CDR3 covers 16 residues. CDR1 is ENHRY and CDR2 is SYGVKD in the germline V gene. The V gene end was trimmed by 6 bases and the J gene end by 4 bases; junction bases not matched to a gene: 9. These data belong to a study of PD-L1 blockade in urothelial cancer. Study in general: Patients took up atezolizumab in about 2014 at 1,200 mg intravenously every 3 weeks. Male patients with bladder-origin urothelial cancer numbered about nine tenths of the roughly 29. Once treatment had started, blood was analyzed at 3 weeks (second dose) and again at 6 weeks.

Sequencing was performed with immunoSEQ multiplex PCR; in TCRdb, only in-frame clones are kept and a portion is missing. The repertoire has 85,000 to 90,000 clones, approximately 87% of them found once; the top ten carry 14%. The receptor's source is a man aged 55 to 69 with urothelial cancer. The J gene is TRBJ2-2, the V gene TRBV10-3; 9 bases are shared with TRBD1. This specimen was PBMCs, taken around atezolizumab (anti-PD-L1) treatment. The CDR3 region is CAISPTGTGSTGELFF. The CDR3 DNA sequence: TGTGCCATCAGCCCAACCGGGACAGGGTCCACCGGGGAGCTGTTTTTT.